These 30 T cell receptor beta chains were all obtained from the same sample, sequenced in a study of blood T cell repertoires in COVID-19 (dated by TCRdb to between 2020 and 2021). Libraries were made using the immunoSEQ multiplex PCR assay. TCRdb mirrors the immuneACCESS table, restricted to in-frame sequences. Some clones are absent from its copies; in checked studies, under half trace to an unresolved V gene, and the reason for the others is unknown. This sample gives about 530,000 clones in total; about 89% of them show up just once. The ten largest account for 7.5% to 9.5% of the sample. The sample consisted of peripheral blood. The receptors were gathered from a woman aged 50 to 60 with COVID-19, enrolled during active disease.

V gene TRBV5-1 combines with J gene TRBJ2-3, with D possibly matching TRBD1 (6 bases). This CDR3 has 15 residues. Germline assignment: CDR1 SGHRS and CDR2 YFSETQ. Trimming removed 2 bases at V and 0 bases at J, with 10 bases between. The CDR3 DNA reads TGCGCCAGCAGCTTAGACAGGAGTAGCACAGATACGCAGTATTTT. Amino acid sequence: CASSLDRSSTDTQYF.

CDR3 amino acids: CASLGTSPRYEQFF. CDR3 DNA sequence: TGTGCCAGCCTTGGTACTAGCCCTCGCTATGAGCAGTTCTTC. The chain has TRBV6-5 and TRBJ2-1; TRBD2 is a possible D gene (6 bases). From germline, CDR1 is MNHEY and CDR2 SVGAGI. The CDR3 is made up of 14 amino acids. Trimming left V 8 bases short and J 8 bases short, with 19 bases between.

Here the CDR3 DNA reads TGTGCCAGCAGTCCGGGACAGGTAGATCAGCCCCAGCATTTT. As protein: CASSPGQVDQPQHF. The chain links TRBV27 to TRBJ1-5, with 8 positions matching TRBD1. J gave up 5 bases and V 5 bases, and 5 bases lay outside the gene matches. The CDR3 is 14 residues long. Germline V lookup: CDR1 MNHEY, CDR2 SMNVEV (reference sequence).

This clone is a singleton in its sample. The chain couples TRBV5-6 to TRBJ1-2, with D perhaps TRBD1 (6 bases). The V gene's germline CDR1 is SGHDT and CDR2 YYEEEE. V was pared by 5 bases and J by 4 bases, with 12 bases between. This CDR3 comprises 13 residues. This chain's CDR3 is CASSYGGSYGYTF. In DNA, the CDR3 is TGTGCCAGCAGTTATGGGGGCAGCTATGGCTACACCTTC.

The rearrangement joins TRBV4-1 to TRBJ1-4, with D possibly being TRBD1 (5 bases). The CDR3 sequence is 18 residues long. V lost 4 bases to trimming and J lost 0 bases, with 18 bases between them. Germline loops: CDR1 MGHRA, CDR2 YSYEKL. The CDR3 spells CASSPRSTEASTNEKLFF. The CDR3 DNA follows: TGCGCCAGCAGCCCTAGATCGACAGAAGCGTCAACTAATGAAAAACTGTTTTTT.

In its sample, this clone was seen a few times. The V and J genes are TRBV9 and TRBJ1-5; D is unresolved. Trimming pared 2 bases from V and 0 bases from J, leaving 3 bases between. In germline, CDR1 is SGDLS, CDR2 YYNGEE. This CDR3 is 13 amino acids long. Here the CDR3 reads CASSVSSNQPQHF. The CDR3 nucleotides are TGTGCCAGCAGCGTGAGTAGCAATCAGCCCCAGCATTTT.

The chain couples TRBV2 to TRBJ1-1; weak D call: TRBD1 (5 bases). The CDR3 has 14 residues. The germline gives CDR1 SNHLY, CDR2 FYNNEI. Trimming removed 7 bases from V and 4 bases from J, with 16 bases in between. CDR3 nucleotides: TGTGCCAGCAACGTGGTCAGGGCGGCCACTGAAGCTTTCTTT. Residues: CASNVVRAATEAFF.

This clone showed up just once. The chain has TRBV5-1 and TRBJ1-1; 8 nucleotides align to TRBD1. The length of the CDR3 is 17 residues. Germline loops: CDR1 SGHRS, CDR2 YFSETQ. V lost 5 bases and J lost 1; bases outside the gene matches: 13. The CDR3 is CASRKAGGTIGNTEAFF. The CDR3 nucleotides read TGCGCCAGCAGGAAGGCAGGGGGCACAATAGGGAACACTGAAGCTTTCTTT.

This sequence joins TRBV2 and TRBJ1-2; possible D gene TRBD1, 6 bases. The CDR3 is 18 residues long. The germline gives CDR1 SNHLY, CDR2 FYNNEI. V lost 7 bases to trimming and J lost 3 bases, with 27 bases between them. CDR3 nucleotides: TGTGCCAGCACCCCAGACCCCCCAGGGGCCGAATTCTACTATGGCTACACCTTC. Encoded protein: CASTPDPPGAEFYYGYTF.

DNA of the CDR3: TGTGCCAGCAGCCGGGACAGGGGTGGCTACACCTTC. Translation: CASSRDRGGYTF. The rearrangement links TRBV7-2 to TRBJ1-2; TRBD1 matches 10 bases. CDR1 and CDR2 (germline): SGHTA, FQGNSA. The CDR3 is 12 amino acids. Trimming cost V 5 bases and J 7 bases; bases outside gene matches: 1.

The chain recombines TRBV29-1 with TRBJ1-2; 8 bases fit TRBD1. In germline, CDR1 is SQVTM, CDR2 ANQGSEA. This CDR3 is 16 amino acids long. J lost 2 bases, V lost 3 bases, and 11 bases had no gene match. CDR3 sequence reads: CSVDAYDRGGNYGYTF. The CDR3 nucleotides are TGCAGCGTTGACGCCTACGACAGGGGCGGAAACTATGGCTACACCTTC.

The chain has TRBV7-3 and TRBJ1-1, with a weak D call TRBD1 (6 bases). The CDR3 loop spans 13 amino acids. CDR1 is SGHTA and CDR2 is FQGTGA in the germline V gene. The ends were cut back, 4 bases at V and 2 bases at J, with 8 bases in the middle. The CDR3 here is CASSWGGNTEAFF. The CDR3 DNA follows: TGTGCCAGCAGCTGGGGGGGCAACACTGAAGCTTTCTTT.

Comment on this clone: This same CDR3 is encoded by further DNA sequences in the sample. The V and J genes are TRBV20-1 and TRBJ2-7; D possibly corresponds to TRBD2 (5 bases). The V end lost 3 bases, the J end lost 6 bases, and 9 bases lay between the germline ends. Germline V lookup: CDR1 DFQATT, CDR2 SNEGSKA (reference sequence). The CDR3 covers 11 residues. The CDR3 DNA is TGCAGTGCTAGTCTCGGAGGCGAGCAGTACTTC. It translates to CSASLGGEQYF.

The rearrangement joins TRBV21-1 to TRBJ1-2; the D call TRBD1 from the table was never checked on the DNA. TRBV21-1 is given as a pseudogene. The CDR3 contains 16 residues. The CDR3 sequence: CASSTSTGGASLGYTF. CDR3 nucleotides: TGTGCCAGCAGCACCAGCACAGGGGGCGCATCCCTTGGCTACACCTTC.

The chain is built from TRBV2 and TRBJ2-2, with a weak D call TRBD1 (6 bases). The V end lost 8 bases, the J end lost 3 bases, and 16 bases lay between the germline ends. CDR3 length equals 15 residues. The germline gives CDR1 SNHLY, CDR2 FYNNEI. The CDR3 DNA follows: TGTGCCAGCGGACCAAAAGGACAGTACACCGGGGAGCTGTTTTTT. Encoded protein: CASGPKGQYTGELFF.

CDR3 bases: TGTGCCACCAGCTTGGACAGGGAGGGCACTGAAGCTTTCTTT. Encoded protein: CATSLDREGTEAFF. The chain joins TRBV15 to TRBJ1-1; 8 bases align to TRBD1. J lost 4 bases, V lost 5 bases, and 6 bases had no gene match. The V gene's germline CDR1 is LNHNV and CDR2 YYDKDF (reference sequence). CDR3 length: 14 amino acids.

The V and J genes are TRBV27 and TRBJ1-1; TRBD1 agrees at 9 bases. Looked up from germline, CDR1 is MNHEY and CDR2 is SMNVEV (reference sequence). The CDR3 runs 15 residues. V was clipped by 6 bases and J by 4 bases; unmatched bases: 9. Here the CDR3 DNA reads TGTGCCAGCAGCCAGGGGACAGGGCGGCGCACTGAAGCTTTCTTT. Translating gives CASSQGTGRRTEAFF.

The DNA of the CDR3 is TGTGCCAGCTCACCGACTCAAGAGACCCAGTACTTC. This translates into CASSPTQETQYF. The chain couples TRBV18 to TRBJ2-5; D not certain. The CDR3 has 12 residues. Trimming removed 3 bases at V and 2 bases at J, with 4 bases between. Germline loops: CDR1 KGHSH, CDR2 LQKENI.

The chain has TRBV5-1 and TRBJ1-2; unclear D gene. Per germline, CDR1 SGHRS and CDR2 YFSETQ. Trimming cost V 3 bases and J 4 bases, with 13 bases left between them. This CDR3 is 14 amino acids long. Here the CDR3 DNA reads TGCGCCAGCAGCTACTCGGGAGAGAGCTATGGCTACACCTTC. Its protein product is CASSYSGESYGYTF. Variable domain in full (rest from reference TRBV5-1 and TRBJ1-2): KAGVTQTPRYLIKTRGQQVTLSCSPISGHRSVSWYQQTPGQGLQFLFEYFSETQRNKGNFPGRFSGRQFSNSRSEMNVSTLELGDSALYLCASSYSGESYGYTFGSGTRLTVV.

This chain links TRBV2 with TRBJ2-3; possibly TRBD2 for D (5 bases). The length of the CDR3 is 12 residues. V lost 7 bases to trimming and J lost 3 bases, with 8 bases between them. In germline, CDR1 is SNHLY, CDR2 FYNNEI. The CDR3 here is CASKEVTDTQYF. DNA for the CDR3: TGTGCCAGCAAGGAGGTAACAGATACGCAGTATTTT.

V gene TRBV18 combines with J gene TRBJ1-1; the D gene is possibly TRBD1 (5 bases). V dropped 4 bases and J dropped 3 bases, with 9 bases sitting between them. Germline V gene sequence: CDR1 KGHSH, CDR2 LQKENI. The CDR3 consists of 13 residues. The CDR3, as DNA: TGTGCCAGCTCACAGGGGAGGGACACTGAAGCTTTCTTT. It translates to CASSQGRDTEAFF.

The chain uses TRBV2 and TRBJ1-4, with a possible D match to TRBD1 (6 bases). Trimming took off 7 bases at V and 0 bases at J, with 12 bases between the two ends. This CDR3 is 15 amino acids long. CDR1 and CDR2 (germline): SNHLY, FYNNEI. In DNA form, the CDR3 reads TGTGCCAGCACAGTTACAGGGACAACTAATGAAAAACTGTTTTTT. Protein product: CASTVTGTTNEKLFF.

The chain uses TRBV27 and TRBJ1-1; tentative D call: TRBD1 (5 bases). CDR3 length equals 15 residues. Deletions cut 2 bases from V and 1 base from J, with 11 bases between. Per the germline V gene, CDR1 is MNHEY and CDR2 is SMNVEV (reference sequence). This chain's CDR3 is CASSLGGAPNTEAFF. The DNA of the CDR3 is TGTGCCAGCAGTTTAGGAGGGGCTCCGAACACTGAAGCTTTCTTT.

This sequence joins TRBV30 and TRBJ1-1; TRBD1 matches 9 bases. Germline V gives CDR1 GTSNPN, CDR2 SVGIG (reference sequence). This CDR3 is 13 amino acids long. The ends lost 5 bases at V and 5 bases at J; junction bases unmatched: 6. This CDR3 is CAWGWTGETEAFF. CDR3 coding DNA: TGTGCCTGGGGTTGGACAGGGGAGACTGAAGCTTTCTTT.

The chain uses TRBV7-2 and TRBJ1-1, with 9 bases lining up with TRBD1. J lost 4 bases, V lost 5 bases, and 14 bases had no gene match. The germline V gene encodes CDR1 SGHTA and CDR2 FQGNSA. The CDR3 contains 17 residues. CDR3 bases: TGTGCCAGCAGCCCCCCAGGGGACAGGGTACTCGGCACTGAAGCTTTCTTT. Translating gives CASSPPGDRVLGTEAFF.

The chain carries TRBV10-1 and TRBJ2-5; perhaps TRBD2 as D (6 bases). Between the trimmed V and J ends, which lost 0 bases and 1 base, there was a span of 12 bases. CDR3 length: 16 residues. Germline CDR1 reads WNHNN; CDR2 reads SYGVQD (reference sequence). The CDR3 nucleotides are TGCGCCAGCAGTGAGTCGGGGACGGGGGTCCAAGAGACCCAGTACTTC. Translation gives CASSESGTGVQETQYF.

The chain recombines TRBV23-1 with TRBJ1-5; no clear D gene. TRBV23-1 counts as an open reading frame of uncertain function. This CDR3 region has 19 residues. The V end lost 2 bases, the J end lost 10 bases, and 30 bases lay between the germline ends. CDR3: CASSQADLPAARRLPPQHF. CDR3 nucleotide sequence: TGCGCCAGCAGTCAAGCCGACTTGCCGGCAGCGCGAAGACTCCCACCCCAGCATTTT.

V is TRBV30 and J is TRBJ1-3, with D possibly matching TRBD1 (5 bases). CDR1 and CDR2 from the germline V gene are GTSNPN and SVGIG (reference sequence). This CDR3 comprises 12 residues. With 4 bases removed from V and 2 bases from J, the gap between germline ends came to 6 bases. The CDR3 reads CAWTGPGNTIYF. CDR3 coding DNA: TGTGCCTGGACAGGGCCTGGAAACACCATATATTTT.

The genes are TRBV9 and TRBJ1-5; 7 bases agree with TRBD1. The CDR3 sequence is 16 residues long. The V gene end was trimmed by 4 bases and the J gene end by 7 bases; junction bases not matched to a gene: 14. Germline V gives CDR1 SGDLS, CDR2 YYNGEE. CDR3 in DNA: TGTGCCAGCAGCCCCGTTTCCCAGGGGGAAGACCAGCCCCAGCATTTT. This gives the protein CASSPVSQGEDQPQHF.

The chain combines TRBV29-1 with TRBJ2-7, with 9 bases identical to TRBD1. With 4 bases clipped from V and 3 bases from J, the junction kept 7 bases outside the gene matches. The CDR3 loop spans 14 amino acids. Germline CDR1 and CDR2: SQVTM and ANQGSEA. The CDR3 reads CSVVRTGVFYEQYF. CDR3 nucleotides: TGCAGCGTTGTAAGGACAGGGGTCTTCTACGAGCAGTACTTC.